A selection of T cell receptor beta chains follows, all from one sample in a study of Ad26.COV2.S vaccination and SARS-CoV-2 variants. This table comes from immunoSEQ multiplex PCR, and its TCRdb copy is limited to in-frame clones, with some not included. The top ten hold approximately 12% of the sample, which has 200,000 to 250,000 clones, roughly 90% seen once. The material was peripheral blood, obtained in a trial of Ad26.COV2.S vaccine versus placebo. These receptors all come from a person between 18 and 65 years old who received the Ad26.COV2.S COVID-19 vaccine or a placebo. Each CDR3 is given with its conserved first and last residue. A D gene is named only where the DNA matches it firmly. Some rows mark clone size as missing; the rest say once, few, many or name a class of expanded clone.

J: TRBJ2-7
D: .
V: TRBV28
size: .
DNA: TGTGCCAGCAGTGATTTGAGCTCCTACGAGCAGTACTTC
CDR3: CASSDLSSYEQYF

J: TRBJ1-1
D: .
V: TRBV7-8
size: once
DNA: TGTGCCAGCAGCCTCAGGGGCCTTAACACTGAAGCTTTCTTT
CDR3: CASSLRGLNTEAFF

J: TRBJ1-1
D: .
V: TRBV9
size: .
DNA: TGTGCCAGCAGCGCCTCGGATGAGGGGGACACTGAAGCTTTCTTT
CDR3: CASSASDEGDTEAFF

J: TRBJ2-5
D: TRBD1
V: TRBV14
size: .
DNA: TGTGCCAGCAGCCAAAGAACCGGGACAGGGGAGACCCAGTACTTC
CDR3: CASSQRTGTGETQYF

J: TRBJ2-5
D: TRBD2
V: TRBV11-2
size: .
DNA: TGTGCCAGCAGCTTAGATTCGGGACTAGGGGCCCAGTACTTC
CDR3: CASSLDSGLGAQYF

J: TRBJ2-7
D: TRBD1
V: TRBV6-6
size: .
DNA: TGTGCCAGCAGTTACTCTTTGGGACAGAGTAACGAGCAGTACTTC
CDR3: CASSYSLGQSNEQYF

J: TRBJ2-1
D: .
V: TRBV7-2
size: .
DNA: TGTGCCAGCAGCTCAGCCGGGGGAAATGAGCAGTTCTTC
CDR3: CASSSAGGNEQFF

J: TRBJ2-1
D: .
V: TRBV3-1/TRBV3-2
size: .
DNA: TGTGCCAGCAGCCAAGAATTGCAGATCAACCATCAGTTCTTC
CDR3: CASSQELQINHQFF

J: TRBJ2-6
D: .
V: TRBV11-3
size: .
DNA: TGTGCCAGCAGCTTGGGACAACCCTCTGGGGCCAACGTCCTGACTTTC
CDR3: CASSLGQPSGANVLTF

J: TRBJ2-5
D: .
V: TRBV5-4
size: .
DNA: TGTGCCAGCAGCTTGGCGGGGCGGATGGGAGAGACCCAGTACTTC
CDR3: CASSLAGRMGETQYF

J: TRBJ2-7
D: .
V: TRBV7-9
size: .
DNA: TGTGCCAGCAGCCCGACCTCCTACGAGCAGTACTTC
CDR3: CASSPTSYEQYF

J: TRBJ1-5
D: .
V: TRBV5-6
size: .
DNA: TGTGCCAGCAGCCGGGGGGCGCTTCGAAGTCAGCCCCAGCATTTT
CDR3: CASSRGALRSQPQHF

J: TRBJ2-4
D: .
V: TRBV21-1
size: .
DNA: TGTGCCAGCAGCAAGGCCAGCCTAGCCAAAAACATTCAGTACTTC
CDR3: CASSKASLAKNIQYF

J: TRBJ1-6
D: .
V: TRBV6-5
size: .
DNA: TGTGCCAGCAGGGCAAGGGTGACGAGTTCACCCCTCCACTTT
CDR3: CASRARVTSSPLHF

J: TRBJ1-1
D: .
V: TRBV14
size: .
DNA: TGTGCCAGCAGCCAAGAGGTGAACACTGAAGCTTTCTTT
CDR3: CASSQEVNTEAFF

J: TRBJ1-1
D: .
V: TRBV19
size: .
DNA: TGTGCCAGTAGTATAGCGCACAGGGTCTATACTGAAGCTTTCTTT
CDR3: CASSIAHRVYTEAFF

J: TRBJ1-6
D: .
V: TRBV13
size: .
DNA: TGTGCCAGCAGCTCCACCGAGGGGCGGTATAATTCACCCCTCCACTTT
CDR3: CASSSTEGRYNSPLHF

J: TRBJ2-7
D: .
V: TRBV19
size: .
DNA: TGTGCCAGTAAGGAGGGCGGGTCCTACGAGCAGTACTTC
CDR3: CASKEGGSYEQYF

J: TRBJ1-3
D: TRBD1
V: TRBV28
size: .
DNA: TGTGCCAGCGGGGTTGCGACAGGGCTCACAAACACCATATATTTT
CDR3: CASGVATGLTNTIYF

J: TRBJ1-2
D: .
V: TRBV5-1
size: .
DNA: TGCGCCAGCAGTGCTTCGGGCAACTATGGCTACACCTTC
CDR3: CASSASGNYGYTF

J: TRBJ1-2
D: .
V: TRBV27
size: .
DNA: TGTGCCAGCAGTCCGAGTAGAGCGGGAGCCTATGGCTACACCTTC
CDR3: CASSPSRAGAYGYTF

J: TRBJ2-1
D: .
V: TRBV4-2
size: .
DNA: TGTGCCAGCAGCCTTCGGAACTCTAGTACACCCAAGTACAATGAGCAGTTCTTC
CDR3: CASSLRNSSTPKYNEQFF

J: TRBJ2-7
D: TRBD1
V: TRBV3-1/TRBV3-2
size: .
DNA: TGTGCCAGCAGCCAACAGGACAGGGTTAGGGAGCAGTACTTC
CDR3: CASSQQDRVREQYF

J: TRBJ1-3
D: TRBD1
V: TRBV11-2
size: .
DNA: TGTGCCAGCAGCCCACAGGGGCTAGGGAACACCATATATTTT
CDR3: CASSPQGLGNTIYF

J: TRBJ1-4
D: .
V: TRBV4-1
size: .
DNA: TGCGCCAGCAGCCAAGAGCCCGAAAAACTGTTTTTT
CDR3: CASSQEPEKLFF

J: TRBJ2-5
D: TRBD1
V: TRBV6-5
size: .
DNA: TGTGCCAGCAGGACCGGGACAGCGTACCGAGAGACCCAGTACTTC
CDR3: CASRTGTAYRETQYF

J: TRBJ2-3
D: .
V: TRBV19
size: .
DNA: TGTGCCAGTAGGGCTGCAGATACGCAGTATTTT
CDR3: CASRAADTQYF

J: TRBJ2-3
D: .
V: TRBV7-6
size: .
DNA: TGTGCCAGCGGCAGGGCTTCCGGGACAGATACGCAGTATTTT
CDR3: CASGRASGTDTQYF

J: TRBJ1-2
D: .
V: TRBV4-3
size: .
DNA: TGCGCCAGCAGCCAAGGAACCCTAGCCACTTATGGCTACACCTTC
CDR3: CASSQGTLATYGYTF

J: TRBJ2-5
D: .
V: TRBV4-2
size: .
DNA: TGTGCCAGCAGCCAATTCGAAGTTCAAGAGACCCAGTACTTC
CDR3: CASSQFEVQETQYF

J: TRBJ1-6
D: .
V: TRBV5-1
size: .
DNA: TGCGCTAGCAGCTTGGGGACGCAGGGGTATTCACCCCTCCACTTT
CDR3: CASSLGTQGYSPLHF